The sequence of this TCR beta chain was determined in a study of cytomegalovirus exposure and HLA in healthy donors. Study findings and constraints: Most TCR beta V segments were productive about 90% or about 30% of the time in an earlier analysis. Confirmation in vitro established that a few CMV-associated chains were specific for CMV antigens.

About this clone itself: Its antigen is unknown.

This CDR3 has 16 amino acids. The ends lost 1 base at V and 6 bases at J; junction bases unmatched: 6. Germline V CDR1 and CDR2: SEHNR, FQNEAQ (reference sequence). In the PCR, 60 Vbeta and 13 Jbeta primers were used. Sequencing used immunoSEQ multiplex PCR; TCRdb keeps in-frame clones, though not all of them. The sample includes 150,000 or so clones, approximately 74% of them seen just once. The sample consisted of PBMCs. The chain uses TRBV7-9 and TRBJ2-3; 11 nucleotides line up with TRBD2. The clonotype was recovered from a male donor in good health and CMV-seronegative. The CDR3 DNA reads as TGTGCCAGCAGCTTAGTTAGCGGGAGGGCCGGGGATACGCAGTATTTT. Residues: CASSLVSGRAGDTQYF.